Detailed here is one T cell receptor beta chain. The data were obtained in a study of T cell changes during pregnancy in multiple sclerosis. The data were produced by immunoSEQ multiplex PCR, yet TCRdb's version contains in-frame clones alone and is incomplete. Here the sample spans roughly 86,000 clones, approximately 92% being singletons. Unmatched junction bases numbered 5, after V lost 9 bases and J lost 8 bases. This CDR3 comprises 13 residues. Germline V lookup: CDR1 MNHEY, CDR2 SMNVEV (reference sequence). This receptor was taken from a female donor with multiple sclerosis, enrolled in a pregnancy study. The chain employs TRBV27 and TRBJ2-1; 12 nucleotides agree with TRBD2. The input for sequencing was peripheral blood, taken in the first trimester of pregnancy. The chain's CDR3 is CASASGRADEQFF. The CDR3 DNA sequence: TGTGCCAGTGCTAGCGGGAGGGCCGATGAGCAGTTCTTC.